The 18 T cell receptor beta chains below all came from one sample that was sequenced in a study of CD8+ T cells in alopecia areata. As the sequencing template, cDNA was produced by extracting RNA and reverse transcribing it. Data came from immunoSEQ multiplex PCR; TCRdb stores just in-frame clones and leaves some out. The table records about 220,000 clones, more than 45% of them present only once. The sample's treatment: oral pan-JAK inhibitor, 5-10 mg twice daily. The sequences come from CD4+ T cells sorted from blood, collected at week 4, from a patient treated with tofacitinib. All receptors come from a human donor with alopecia areata.

This chain links TRBV7-8 with TRBJ1-2, with D perhaps TRBD1 (6 bases). This CDR3 has 14 residues. Trimming removed 1 base at V and 8 bases at J, with 14 bases between. Germline V CDR1 and CDR2: SGHVS, FQNEAQ. CDR3 sequence: CASSLERAGGGYTF. CDR3 in DNA: TGTGCCAGCAGCTTAGAAAGGGCTGGGGGCGGCTACACCTTC.

The V gene is TRBV5-1, the J gene TRBJ2-3; D is ambiguous. The CDR3 is 14 residues long. CDR1 and CDR2 from the germline V gene are SGHRS and YFSETQ. The V end lost 1 base, the J end lost 2 bases, and 8 bases lay between the germline ends. In DNA form, the CDR3 reads TGCGCCAGCAGCTTGCGGCAGAACACAGATACGCAGTATTTT. This codes for CASSLRQNTDTQYF.

The V gene is TRBV6-5, the J gene TRBJ1-2, with D uncertain. Germline-derived CDR1 and CDR2 are MNHEY and SVGAGI. V dropped 2 bases and J dropped 2 bases, with 15 bases sitting between them. This CDR3 is built from 16 residues. The CDR3 reads CASSYPTEGGNYGYTF. Written as DNA, the CDR3 is TGTGCCAGCAGTTACCCCACAGAGGGAGGAAACTATGGCTACACCTTC.

The count of this clone is one. The genes are TRBV4-3 and TRBJ1-2; D gene unclear. CDR1 and CDR2 (germline): LGHNA, YSLEER. Trimming shortened V by 2 bases and J by 4 bases, and 11 bases separated the two germline ends. This CDR3 region has 14 residues. The CDR3 sequence: CASSQSRASYGYTF. CDR3 coding DNA: TGCGCCAGCAGCCAATCTCGGGCTTCCTATGGCTACACCTTC.

The chain uses TRBV6-5 and TRBJ2-1; D perhaps matches TRBD1 (5 bases). The CDR3 is made up of 12 amino acids. Germline CDR1 is MNHEY and CDR2 is SVGAGI. The germline V and J ends were trimmed by 2 bases and 9 bases, with 8 bases remaining between them. CDR3 sequence (DNA): TGTGCCAGCAGTTACAGGGGTGGTGAGCAGTTCTTC. Translating it yields CASSYRGGEQFF.

This clone occurred a few times. The gene calls are TRBV5-1 and TRBJ2-2, with D unresolved. The CDR3 has 15 amino acids. The V end was cut by 4 bases, the J end by 0 bases, with 10 bases between. Germline CDR1 reads SGHRS; CDR2 reads YFSETQ. As DNA, the CDR3 is TGCGCCAGCAGCCCCAGCGCGGCGAACACCGGGGAGCTGTTTTTT. This sequence encodes CASSPSAANTGELFF.

The chain combines TRBV11-2 with TRBJ1-2; 8 nucleotides line up with TRBD1. This CDR3 has 16 amino acids. The ends lost 5 bases at V and 2 bases at J; junction bases unmatched: 10. In germline, CDR1 is SGHAT, CDR2 FQNNGV. CDR3 sequence: CASSPIRGQGNYGYTF. The CDR3 nucleotides are TGTGCCAGCAGCCCCATCAGAGGACAGGGAAACTATGGCTACACCTTC.

V and J are TRBV7-6 and TRBJ2-1; no definite D call. In germline, CDR1 is SGHVS, CDR2 FNYEAQ. V dropped 0 bases and J dropped 6 bases, with 9 bases sitting between them. This CDR3 is 14 amino acids long. The CDR3 region has the DNA TGTGCCAGCAGCTTAGCCTCGCGTGGCAATGAGCAGTTCTTC. It is translated as CASSLASRGNEQFF.

The rearrangement joins TRBV5-6 to TRBJ1-2, with a tentative D call TRBD1 (6 bases). This CDR3 has 15 amino acids. Germline CDR1 SGHDT, CDR2 YYEEEE. V dropped 6 bases and J dropped 4 bases, with 19 bases sitting between them. CDR3 nucleotides: TGTGCCAGCACTCTTGGAGGGGGGCTTTCCTATGGCTACACCTTC. Translation gives CASTLGGGLSYGYTF.

J is TRBJ1-1 and V is TRBV7-3; D remains unclear. This CDR3 comprises 13 residues. V was pared by 3 bases and J by 0 bases, with 5 bases between. Germline CDR1 and CDR2: SGHTA and FQGTGA. CDR3 DNA sequence: TGTGCCAGCAGCTTTTCCTTGAACACTGAAGCTTTCTTT. Translation gives CASSFSLNTEAFF.

V is TRBV5-1 and J is TRBJ2-1; 13 bases fit TRBD2. The J segment lost 8 bases and the V segment lost 8 bases, leaving 7 bases of the junction unmatched. The CDR3 extends over 14 amino acids. The germline V gene encodes CDR1 SGHRS and CDR2 YFSETQ. CDR3 loop: CASLRTSGGDEQFF. As DNA, the CDR3 is TGCGCCAGTCTGAGGACTAGCGGGGGTGATGAGCAGTTCTTC.

The rearrangement joins TRBV2 to TRBJ1-2, with D unclear. The CDR3 has 13 residues. CDR1 SNHLY and CDR2 FYNNEI come from the germline V gene. Between the trimmed V and J ends, which lost 6 bases and 7 bases, there was a span of 15 bases. CDR3 region: CASSVADRLGYTF. The CDR3 DNA sequence: TGTGCCAGCAGCGTAGCGGACCGGCTTGGCTACACCTTC.

This rearrangement joins TRBV30 to TRBJ1-2; a possible D gene is TRBD1 (5 bases). CDR3 length: 14 amino acids. V was pared by 2 bases and J by 4 bases, with 14 bases between. Per germline, CDR1 GTSNPN and CDR2 SVGIG (reference sequence). The CDR3 DNA is TGTGCCTGGAGTCAGGGATTTAACCTCTATGGCTACACCTTC. As protein: CAWSQGFNLYGYTF.

This chain connects TRBV30 to TRBJ2-3; no reliable D call. Germline-derived CDR1 and CDR2 are GTSNPN and SVGIG (reference sequence). CDR3 length: 13 residues. V was pared by 4 bases and J by 3 bases, with 11 bases between. The CDR3 loop is CAWKLRWTDTQYF. In DNA, the CDR3 is TGTGCCTGGAAGTTGAGGTGGACAGATACGCAGTATTTT. The variable domain in full, completed from reference TRBV30 and TRBJ2-3, reads SQTIHQWPATLVQPVGSPLSLECTVEGTSNPNLYWYRQAAGRGLQLLFYSVGIGQISSEVPQNLSASRPQDRQFILSSKKLLLSDSGFYLCAWKLRWTDTQYFGPGTRLTVL.

Written as DNA, the CDR3 is TGTGCCAGCAGTTTCGTAGGGGTACTGAACACTGAAGCTTTCTTT. It specifies CASSFVGVLNTEAFF. J is TRBJ1-1 and V is TRBV28; D might be TRBD1 (5 bases). Trimming stripped 3 bases from V and 0 bases from J, with 11 bases between. There are 15 residues in the CDR3. Germline V gives CDR1 MDHEN, CDR2 SYDVKM.

The chain carries TRBV7-2 and TRBJ2-5; 10 bases match TRBD2. Germline V gene lookup returns CDR1 SGHTA and CDR2 FQGNSA. J gave up 6 bases and V 3 bases, and 7 bases lay outside the gene matches. The CDR3 length is 15 residues. The CDR3 nucleotides are TGTGCCAGCAGCTTGGAGCGGGGGGGCGTAAAGACCCAGTACTTC. Translation: CASSLERGGVKTQYF.

In DNA form, the CDR3 reads TGTGCCAGCAGCTCGGAGCCGGCCCGCACAGATACGCAGTATTTT. It yields the protein CASSSEPARTDTQYF. This chain uses TRBV7-8 with TRBJ2-3; D is uncertain. The germline gives CDR1 SGHVS, CDR2 FQNEAQ. The CDR3 totals 15 residues. Trimming removed 4 bases from V and 1 base from J, with 12 bases in between. Full variable domain (rest looked up from reference TRBV7-8 and TRBJ2-3): GAGVSQSPRYKVAKRGQDVALRCDPISGHVSLFWYQQALGQGPEFLTYFQNEAQLDKSGLPSDRFFAERPEGSVSTLKIQRTQQEDSAVYLCASSSEPARTDTQYFGPGTRLTVL.

The V and J genes are TRBV28 and TRBJ1-2; no clear D gene. The CDR3 has 13 residues. Germline lookup yields CDR1 MDHEN and CDR2 SYDVKM. V lost 3 bases to trimming and J lost 6 bases, with 11 bases between them. CDR3 loop: CASSFNAGHGYTF. The DNA for the CDR3 is TGTGCCAGCAGTTTTAATGCGGGTCATGGCTACACCTTC.